Following are 30 T cell receptor beta chains from one sample sequenced in a study of T cell changes during pregnancy in multiple sclerosis. Some clones are missing from TCRdb's copy, which holds only in-frame ones; the method was immunoSEQ multiplex PCR. The sample comprises under 85,000 clones, about 91% of which are singletons, and around 0.27% rests with the top ten. The source material was CD4+ T cells from peripheral blood mononuclear cells, sampled in the third trimester of pregnancy. The receptor set was obtained from a female donor in good health, enrolled as a control in a pregnancy study.

This clone was counted only a few times. The V gene is TRBV4-1, the J gene TRBJ1-3; D is unresolved. The CDR3 extends over 14 amino acids. The V gene's germline CDR1 is MGHRA and CDR2 YSYEKL. V lost 1 base and J 2 bases, leaving 6 bases between the germline ends. The CDR3 region is CASSQGGTGNTIYF. In nucleotides, the CDR3 is TGCGCCAGCAGCCAAGGCGGGACTGGAAACACCATATATTTT.

J is TRBJ1-5 and V is TRBV18; D perhaps matches TRBD1 (6 bases). Germline V gene lookup returns CDR1 KGHSH and CDR2 LQKENI. V lost 5 bases to trimming and J lost 0 bases, with 23 bases between them. The CDR3 spans 19 residues. In DNA, the CDR3 is TGTGCCAGCTCATCGGGAGGGGGGCGGACCCACTATAGCAATCAGCCCCAGCATTTT. Its translation is CASSSGGGRTHYSNQPQHF.

The genes are TRBV11-3 and TRBJ1-5; unclear D gene. V shed 0 bases and J shed 7 bases, with 7 bases lying between them. The CDR3 totals 13 residues. The germline CDR1 and CDR2 sequences are SGHNT and YENEEA. The CDR3 here is CASSLEEGQPQHF. The DNA for the CDR3 is TGTGCCAGCAGCTTAGAGGAGGGACAGCCCCAGCATTTT.

The chain is built from TRBV9 and TRBJ2-2, with D maybe TRBD1 (5 bases). This CDR3 contains 16 residues. Germline V gene lookup returns CDR1 SGDLS and CDR2 YYNGEE. V lost 0 bases to trimming and J lost 5 bases, with 14 bases between them. The CDR3 DNA sequence: TGTGCCAGCAGCGTAGGAGTCAGGGCAGGGACCGGGGAGCTGTTTTTT. It specifies CASSVGVRAGTGELFF.

The chain links TRBV19 to TRBJ1-5; TRBD1 matches at 7 bases. The trim removed 1 base at V and 11 bases at J, leaving 11 bases unmatched. In germline, CDR1 is LNHDA, CDR2 SQIVND (reference sequence). The length of the CDR3 is 15 residues. Here the CDR3 reads CASSIGQGRGAAQHF. The CDR3 coding sequence is TGTGCCAGTAGTATAGGACAGGGAAGAGGAGCAGCCCAGCATTTT.

This chain joins TRBV18 and TRBJ2-7, with 11 nucleotides matching TRBD1. CDR1 and CDR2 (germline): KGHSH, LQKENI. This CDR3 is 14 amino acids long. Trimming cost V 4 bases and J 4 bases; bases outside gene matches: 3. CDR3 bases: TGTGCCAGCTCACTTGGGGACAGGGGGTACGAGCAGTACTTC. Protein product: CASSLGDRGYEQYF. Variable domain in full (rest from reference TRBV18 and TRBJ2-7): NAGVMQNPRHLVRRRGQEARLRCSPMKGHSHVYWYRQLPEEGLKFMVYLQKENIIDESGMPKERFSAEFPKEGPSILRIQQVVRGDSAAYFCASSLGDRGYEQYFGPGTRLTVT.

The chain recombines TRBV10-2 with TRBJ1-2; maybe TRBD1 (6 bases). The CDR3 runs 14 residues. The germline CDR1 and CDR2 sequences are WSHSY and SAAADI. Deletions cut 2 bases from V and 6 bases from J, with 13 bases between. The CDR3 sequence is CASSEGGGRDGYTF. In nucleotides, the CDR3 is TGCGCCAGCAGTGAGGGGGGGGGCAGAGATGGCTACACCTTC.

In its sample, this clone was seen a few times. The V gene is TRBV7-2, the J gene TRBJ1-1, with 8 bases fitting TRBD1. The CDR3 has 14 residues. J lost 1 base, V lost 6 bases, and 4 bases had no gene match. Looked up from germline, CDR1 is SGHTA and CDR2 is FQGNSA. The CDR3 sequence: CASRTGDSNTEAFF. Written as DNA, the CDR3 is TGTGCCAGCAGGACAGGGGACTCGAACACTGAAGCTTTCTTT.

The rearrangement uses TRBV6-1 and TRBJ1-5, with D maybe TRBD1 (5 bases). Germline V gene sequence: CDR1 MNHNS, CDR2 SASEGT. The CDR3 covers 13 residues. The ends were cut back, 5 bases at V and 6 bases at J, with 11 bases in the middle. In DNA form, the CDR3 reads TGTGCCAGCAGTAAAACAGGCGGTCAGCCCCAGCATTTT. Translating gives CASSKTGGQPQHF.

The chain carries TRBV7-9 and TRBJ2-1; D uncertain. The V gene's germline CDR1 is SEHNR and CDR2 FQNEAQ (reference sequence). This CDR3 has 12 amino acids. The germline V and J ends were trimmed by 2 bases and 6 bases, with 5 bases remaining between them. This chain's CDR3 is CASSLLSNEQFF. The CDR3 nucleotides are TGTGCCAGCAGCTTACTCAGCAATGAGCAGTTCTTC.

The chain combines TRBV9 with TRBJ1-6, with D tentatively TRBD1 (5 bases). This CDR3 region has 14 residues. CDR1 is SGDLS and CDR2 is YYNGEE in the germline V gene. Trimming shortened V by 0 bases and J by 8 bases, and 9 bases separated the two germline ends. CDR3 nucleotides: TGTGCCAGCAGCGTAGGACAGCGCGATTCACCCCTCCACTTT. As protein: CASSVGQRDSPLHF.

The V gene is TRBV6-4, the J gene TRBJ1-4; 10 bases line up with TRBD1. The germline gives CDR1 MRHNA, CDR2 SNTAGT. The CDR3 runs 18 residues. The V segment lost 6 bases and the J segment 1 base; nucleotides outside the gene matches: 11. CDR3 in amino acids: CASSGRGTGELTNEKLFF. CDR3 sequence (DNA): TGTGCCAGCAGCGGGAGGGGGACAGGGGAGTTAACTAATGAAAAACTGTTTTTT.

The DNA of the CDR3 is TGTGCCAGCAGCCAATTGTCGGGGGGAGGCCTCTATGGCTACACCTTC. As protein: CASSQLSGGGLYGYTF. The chain joins TRBV14 to TRBJ1-2; a weak D match, TRBD1 (5 bases). Germline V gene lookup returns CDR1 SGHDN and CDR2 FVKESK. There are 16 residues in the CDR3. Between the trimmed V and J ends, which lost 2 bases and 4 bases, there was a span of 17 bases.

This clone showed up just once. The genes are TRBV7-2 and TRBJ1-1; 7 bases line up with TRBD1. Germline CDR1 and CDR2: SGHTA and FQGNSA. This CDR3 is 16 amino acids long. Trimming cost V 5 bases and J 0 bases; bases outside gene matches: 9. CDR3 protein: CASSLDRDTLNTEAFF. CDR3 bases: TGTGCCAGCAGCCTTGACAGGGACACCCTGAACACTGAAGCTTTCTTT. Variable domain in full (rest from reference TRBV7-2 and TRBJ1-1): GAGVSQSPSNKVTEKGKDVELRCDPISGHTALYWYRQSLGQGLEFLIYFQGNSAPDKSGLPSDRFSAERTGGSVSTLTIQRTQQEDSAVYLCASSLDRDTLNTEAFFGQGTRLTVV.

This chain uses TRBV11-3 with TRBJ2-1; D uncertain. Germline-derived CDR1 and CDR2 are SGHNT and YENEEA. The V and J ends lost 0 bases and 4 bases respectively, with 10 bases between them. This CDR3 has 15 amino acids. The CDR3 protein is CASSLDRSLYNEQFF. CDR3 nucleotide sequence: TGTGCCAGCAGCTTAGATCGTAGTCTTTACAATGAGCAGTTCTTC.

The chain joins TRBV9 to TRBJ2-3; D is perhaps TRBD1 (6 bases). CDR1 is SGDLS and CDR2 is YYNGEE in the germline V gene. This CDR3 has 15 amino acids. The V end lost 4 bases, the J end lost 6 bases, and 18 bases lay between the germline ends. CDR3 residues: CASSFSTGEGDTQYF. The DNA of the CDR3 is TGTGCCAGCAGCTTTTCGACAGGTGAGGGTGATACGCAGTATTTT.

The chain links TRBV19 to TRBJ2-6, with TRBD1 identical over 8 bases. Per the germline V gene, CDR1 is LNHDA and CDR2 is SQIVND (reference sequence). The length of the CDR3 is 16 residues. V lost 5 bases and J lost 0; bases outside the gene matches: 3. The CDR3 protein is CASSETGVSGANVLTF. As DNA, the CDR3 is TGTGCCAGTAGTGAGACAGGGGTCTCTGGGGCCAACGTCCTGACTTTC.

This chain links TRBV7-3 with TRBJ1-2, with D possibly being TRBD1 (5 bases). This CDR3 is built from 13 residues. Germline lookup yields CDR1 SGHTA and CDR2 FQGTGA. Between the trimmed V and J ends, which lost 3 bases and 14 bases, there was a span of 19 bases. The DNA of the CDR3 is TGTGCCAGCAGCTTTCCTTTACGAGCCGGGGGTACCTTC. The encoded protein is CASSFPLRAGGTF.

The chain is built from TRBV6-5 and TRBJ1-5, with 8 bases aligning to TRBD1. Germline-derived CDR1 and CDR2 are MNHEY and SVGAGI. With 6 bases clipped from V and 3 bases from J, the junction kept 4 bases outside the gene matches. The CDR3 is made up of 14 amino acids. CDR3 protein: CASSSQGANQPQHF. The CDR3 bases are TGTGCCAGCAGCTCTCAGGGGGCCAATCAGCCCCAGCATTTT.

V gene TRBV4-2 combines with J gene TRBJ1-5; TRBD1 matches 7 bases. V gave up 0 bases and J gave up 6 bases; unmatched junction bases: 5. There are 15 residues in the CDR3. Germline assignment: CDR1 LGHNA and CDR2 YNFKEQ. The CDR3 region has the DNA TGTGCCAGCAGCCAAGATCCAGGGGGTAGTCAGCCCCAGCATTTT. Protein product: CASSQDPGGSQPQHF.

The V and J genes are TRBV7-9 and TRBJ1-4; 8 nucleotides agree with TRBD1. The CDR3 spans 14 residues. Trimming cost V 5 bases and J 6 bases; bases outside gene matches: 5. Germline loops: CDR1 SEHNR, CDR2 FQNEAQ (reference sequence). In DNA, the CDR3 is TGTGCCAGCAGCGTAACGACAGGGGATGAAAAACTGTTTTTT. Translation: CASSVTTGDEKLFF.

The chain combines TRBV6-5 with TRBJ2-3; TRBD1 might be the D (7 bases). Deletions cut 7 bases from V and 1 base from J, with 9 bases between. The CDR3 covers 13 residues. Germline assignment: CDR1 MNHEY and CDR2 SVGAGI. The CDR3 protein is CASTRGGTDTQYF. In DNA form, the CDR3 reads TGTGCCAGCACCAGGGGGGGCACAGATACGCAGTATTTT.

The chain couples TRBV19 to TRBJ2-3; tentatively, D is TRBD1 (6 bases). Germline V gene lookup returns CDR1 LNHDA and CDR2 SQIVND (reference sequence). The V end was cut by 7 bases, the J end by 1 base, with 9 bases between. The length of the CDR3 is 13 residues. The CDR3 DNA sequence: TGTGCCAGTACTGGACAGCGCACAGATACGCAGTATTTT. Protein product: CASTGQRTDTQYF.

This chain links TRBV18 with TRBJ2-3; 9 nucleotides line up with TRBD2. The CDR3 contains 15 residues. The germline gives CDR1 KGHSH, CDR2 LQKENI. V was clipped by 3 bases and J by 6 bases; unmatched bases: 7. Here the CDR3 DNA reads TGTGCCAGCTCACCGCGCGGGGGGGCCCCGGATACGCAGTATTTT. The encoded protein is CASSPRGGAPDTQYF. The whole variable domain, filled in from reference TRBV18 and TRBJ2-3, reads NAGVMQNPRHLVRRRGQEARLRCSPMKGHSHVYWYRQLPEEGLKFMVYLQKENIIDESGMPKERFSAEFPKEGPSILRIQQVVRGDSAAYFCASSPRGGAPDTQYFGPGTRLTVL.

The CDR3 DNA follows: TGTGCCAGCAGCTTAGTGGGAGGGGCCCCTAATGAAAAACTGTTTTTT. It is translated as CASSLVGGAPNEKLFF. The chain has TRBV7-2 and TRBJ1-4; a weak D match, TRBD1 (5 bases). The CDR3 has 16 residues. Germline lookup yields CDR1 SGHTA and CDR2 FQGNSA. The V end lost 1 base, the J end lost 3 bases, and 12 bases lay between the germline ends.

The chain has TRBV25-1 and TRBJ2-7; a possible D gene is TRBD2 (5 bases). From germline, CDR1 is MGHDK and CDR2 SYGVNS. V was cut by 6 bases and J by 6 bases, with 9 bases left in between. The CDR3 is 11 amino acids. CDR3 DNA: TGTGCCAGCAGAGTAGCGTTCGAGCAGTACTTC. This gives the protein CASRVAFEQYF.

The chain is built from TRBV9 and TRBJ2-2, with TRBD2 matching 9 bases. The germline V gene encodes CDR1 SGDLS and CDR2 YYNGEE. The junction had 10 bases not matched to a gene; V was cut back by 0 bases and J by 7 bases. The CDR3 runs 17 residues. CDR3 in DNA: TGTGCCAGCAGCGTAGAGGATGCGGGGGGGCCTAACGGGGAGCTGTTTTTT. This translates into CASSVEDAGGPNGELFF.

The rearrangement uses TRBV2 and TRBJ2-2; TRBD2 agrees at 12 bases. Germline trimming cut 5 bases from V and 8 bases from J; bases unmatched to any gene: 6. This CDR3 spans 15 amino acids. Germline loops: CDR1 SNHLY, CDR2 FYNNEI. CDR3 protein: CASSSSGGARGELFF. For the CDR3, the DNA is TGTGCCAGCAGTTCTAGCGGGGGGGCCAGAGGGGAGCTGTTTTTT.

The chain employs TRBV5-1 and TRBJ2-3; the match to TRBD1 covers 7 bases. CDR3 size: 14 residues. The V gene's germline CDR1 is SGHRS and CDR2 YFSETQ. V shed 4 bases, J shed 2 bases, and the junction held 4 bases outside the gene matches. The CDR3 DNA is TGCGCCAGCAGCCGGGACAGCCTCACAGATACGCAGTATTTT. Residues: CASSRDSLTDTQYF. Together with reference TRBV5-1 and TRBJ2-3, the CDR3 gives the full variable domain: KAGVTQTPRYLIKTRGQQVTLSCSPISGHRSVSWYQQTPGQGLQFLFEYFSETQRNKGNFPGRFSGRQFSNSRSEMNVSTLELGDSALYLCASSRDSLTDTQYFGPGTRLTVL.

The chain recombines TRBV4-1 with TRBJ2-5; 11 bases are a match to TRBD2. The CDR3 covers 17 residues. The V segment lost 2 bases and the J segment 5 bases; nucleotides outside the gene matches: 10. CDR1 is MGHRA and CDR2 is YSYEKL in the germline V gene. The chain's CDR3 is CASSQQIAGGPRETQYF. The CDR3 region has the DNA TGCGCCAGCAGCCAACAAATAGCGGGGGGGCCGAGGGAGACCCAGTACTTC.